Presented here are 16 T cell receptor beta chains from one specimen sequenced in a study of OX40 agonist ivuxolimab in advanced cancers. Clones were sequenced by immunoSEQ multiplex PCR, and TCRdb holds only the in-frame ones, with some missing. This table holds 90,000 to 130,000 clones, more than 70% found once. The specimen comprised CD4+ or CD8+ T cells sorted from blood, sampled in a trial of the OX40 agonist ivuxolimab. These receptors originate from an adult with an advanced solid tumor such as melanoma, head and neck, liver or kidney cancer.

This clone appeared many times. The chain has TRBV4-2 and TRBJ1-6, with D perhaps matching TRBD1 (6 bases). CDR1 and CDR2 from the germline V gene are LGHNA and YNFKEQ. The CDR3 consists of 15 residues. The V and J ends lost 0 bases and 10 bases respectively, with 13 bases between them. The CDR3 reads CASSQDWRDNSPLHF. CDR3 coding DNA: TGTGCCAGCAGCCAAGACTGGAGGGACAACTCACCCCTCCACTTT.

This chain links TRBV7-8 with TRBJ2-2; D not certain. CDR3 length: 14 amino acids. V lost 1 base, J lost 0 bases, and 3 bases lay in between. The germline gives CDR1 SGHVS, CDR2 FQNEAQ. The CDR3 sequence is CASSLGANTGELFF. In DNA, the CDR3 is TGTGCCAGCAGCTTAGGAGCGAACACCGGGGAGCTGTTTTTT.

This clone was counted once. A read error may produce the germline difference seen at one junction end. The rearrangement joins TRBV7-7 to TRBJ2-2; D is unresolved. The CDR3 has 13 amino acids. Germline V gives CDR1 SSHAT, CDR2 FNYEAQ (reference sequence). This CDR3 reads CASSLGRTGELFF. CDR3 in DNA: TGTGCTAGCAGCTTAGGACGCACCGGGGAGCTGTTTTTT.

The chain employs TRBV6-6 and TRBJ1-1; no clear D gene. Trimming took 0 bases from V and 4 from J, leaving 3 bases between them. Per germline, CDR1 MNHNY and CDR2 SVGAGI (reference sequence). The CDR3 has 12 amino acids. In DNA form, the CDR3 reads TGTGCCAGCAGTTACTCGAGCACTGAAGCTTTCTTT. This codes for CASSYSSTEAFF.

The rearrangement joins TRBV7-3 to TRBJ1-1; D remains ambiguous. The CDR3 consists of 13 residues. Per the germline V gene, CDR1 is SGHTA and CDR2 is FQGTGA. Trimming removed 1 base from V and 5 bases from J, with 8 bases in between. The CDR3: CASSLSPTTEAFF. The CDR3, as DNA: TGTGCCAGCAGCTTAAGCCCGACGACTGAAGCTTTCTTT.

The rearrangement uses TRBV6-1 and TRBJ2-7; D is perhaps TRBD1 (6 bases). This CDR3 spans 14 amino acids. The germline V gene has CDR1 MNHNS and CDR2 SASEGT. Deletions cut 5 bases from V and 4 bases from J, with 15 bases between. CDR3 in DNA: TGTGCCAGCAGTCCCCGGGACACATCGTACGAGCAGTACTTC. Its translation is CASSPRDTSYEQYF.

The chain uses TRBV2 and TRBJ2-3, with a possible D match to TRBD1 (6 bases). The CDR3 consists of 15 residues. Germline CDR1 and CDR2: SNHLY and FYNNEI. The V gene lost 6 bases and the J gene lost 0 bases, with 13 bases spanning the gap. The CDR3: CASSRQVTSTDTQYF. In nucleotides, the CDR3 is TGTGCCAGCAGCAGACAGGTCACTAGCACAGATACGCAGTATTTT.

The chain is built from TRBV19 and TRBJ2-2, with TRBD2 as a possible D gene (6 bases). This CDR3 comprises 13 residues. V was shortened by 10 bases and J by 4 bases, with 13 bases between the two germline ends. CDR1 is LNHDA, CDR2 SQIVND, per germline (reference sequence). The CDR3 region has the DNA TGTGCCACTTCTAGGGAGGCCACCGGGGAGCTGTTTTTT. Amino acids: CATSREATGELFF. The full variable domain, completed using reference TRBV19 and TRBJ2-2, is DGGITQSPKYLFRKEGQNVTLSCEQNLNHDAMYWYRQDPGQGLRLIYYSQIVNDFQKGDIAEGYSVSREKKESFPLTVTSAQKNPTAFYLCATSREATGELFFGEGSRLTVL.

V usage is TRBV2 and J usage is TRBJ2-7; no clear D. Germline V gives CDR1 SNHLY, CDR2 FYNNEI. The CDR3 has 12 residues. The ends were cut back, 7 bases at V and 0 bases at J, with 7 bases in the middle. The CDR3 loop is CASKISSYEQYF. The CDR3 DNA reads TGTGCCAGCAAGATCAGCTCCTACGAGCAGTACTTC.

V gene TRBV18 combines with J gene TRBJ2-1; 11 nucleotides line up with TRBD2. V dropped 3 bases and J dropped 7; count of bases not matched to a gene: 5. The CDR3 spans 15 residues. Germline CDR1 and CDR2: KGHSH and LQKENI. CDR3 nucleotide sequence: TGTGCCAGCTCACCGAATAGCGGGGGGGGAAATGAGCAGTTCTTC. Its protein product is CASSPNSGGGNEQFF.

The chain couples TRBV5-1 to TRBJ2-7, with a possible D match to TRBD2 (6 bases). This CDR3 is built from 15 residues. The germline gives CDR1 SGHRS, CDR2 YFSETQ. Deletions cut 0 bases from V and 7 bases from J, with 17 bases between. This CDR3 reads CASSLEGTLYREQYF. As DNA, the CDR3 is TGCGCCAGCAGCTTGGAGGGGACTCTTTATCGGGAGCAGTACTTC.

The chain combines TRBV18 with TRBJ1-1, with D hard to call. CDR1 and CDR2 from the germline V gene are KGHSH and LQKENI. CDR3 length equals 15 residues. Between the trimmed V and J ends, which lost 0 bases and 1 base, there was a span of 9 bases. CDR3 sequence reads: CASSPPLRGNTEAFF. The CDR3 nucleotides read TGTGCCAGCTCACCACCACTGAGAGGGAACACTGAAGCTTTCTTT.

This chain links TRBV4-2 with TRBJ1-1; D not resolved. Between the trimmed V and J ends, which lost 4 bases and 1 base, there was a span of 16 bases. The CDR3 is 16 residues long. Germline loops: CDR1 LGHNA, CDR2 YNFKEQ. CDR3 loop: CASSLHEASQNTEAFF. The CDR3, as DNA: TGTGCCAGCAGCCTTCATGAGGCCAGTCAGAACACTGAAGCTTTCTTT.

CDR3 DNA sequence: TGTGCCAGTCAACCGGGACCGAGATACAATGAGCAGTTCTTC. Its protein product is CASQPGPRYNEQFF. This sequence joins TRBV6-1 and TRBJ2-1; either TRBD1 or TRBD2 may fit D (5 bases each). V was cut by 9 bases and J by 4 bases, with 16 bases left in between. The CDR3 runs 14 residues. Germline assignment: CDR1 MNHNS and CDR2 SASEGT.

The chain combines TRBV5-6 with TRBJ1-3; D unresolved. The CDR3 extends over 14 amino acids. The germline CDR1 and CDR2 sequences are SGHDT and YYEEEE. Trimming took off 2 bases at V and 1 base at J, with 7 bases between the two ends. This chain's CDR3 is CASSLGISGNTIYF. As DNA, the CDR3 is TGTGCCAGCAGCTTAGGGATTTCTGGAAACACCATATATTTT.

The rearrangement joins TRBV14 to TRBJ2-1; D not resolved. Trimming stripped 4 bases from V and 0 bases from J, with 13 bases between. This CDR3 is built from 16 residues. CDR1 and CDR2 from the germline V gene are SGHDN and FVKESK. CDR3 protein: CASSPLAEISYNEQFF. The DNA for the CDR3 is TGTGCCAGCAGCCCGTTAGCCGAGATCTCCTACAATGAGCAGTTCTTC.